What follows describes a single TCR beta chain. Produced via immunoSEQ multiplex PCR; TCRdb's table is partial and in-frame only. The profile shows over 350,000 clones, more than 75% of them singletons. The sample originates from a study of blood T cell repertoires in COVID-19. The trim removed 0 bases at V and 0 bases at J, leaving 1 base unmatched. CDR1 and CDR2 (germline): MNHEY, SMNVEV (reference sequence). This CDR3 is 15 amino acids long. The genes are TRBV27 and TRBJ2-7; 8 nucleotides agree with TRBD2. What was sequenced was PBMCs or T cells enriched from blood (not recorded which). This receptor was obtained from a woman between 18 and 29 years old who had recovered from COVID-19. The CDR3 loop reads CASSLSSGDSYEQYF. In DNA form, the CDR3 reads TGTGCCAGCAGTTTATCTAGCGGGGACTCCTACGAGCAGTACTTC.